This T cell receptor (beta chain) was identified in a study of T cells in Graves' hyperthyroidism and ophthalmopathy. Study-wide points: Most thyroid clonotypes expanded above 0.001 appeared in blood too. Ophthalmopathy was told apart from stable hyperthyroidism by a 13 V-J model.

The investigators amplified TCR beta CDR3 regions from RNA transcripts. Using the HTBI primer set, a first-round RT-PCR was run on the TCR CDR3. TCRdb recomputed calls from the multiplex PCR reads with MiXCR, one row per CDR3 protein. The sample contains under 250,000 distinct CDR3 sequences, about a sixth of which appear only once. Any patient presenting with uncontrolled infection, other autoimmune disease, pregnancy or lactation was left out. Comment on this clonotype: Its cognate antigen is unknown. Just one base apart from a much larger clone, this may be a read error.

This TCR derives from a woman aged 45-65 years with Graves' hyperthyroidism. Sequences were obtained from blood.

CDR3 in DNA: TGTGCCAGCGCCCTGAGTTCAGGGGAGTATGGCTACACCTTC. Translation: CASALSSGEYGYTF. The rearrangement links TRBV28 to TRBJ1-2, with D tentatively TRBD1 (6 bases). This CDR3 is 14 amino acids long. V lost 8 bases and J lost 5, with 18 bases in between. Germline CDR1 MDHEN, CDR2 SYDVKM.